One sample yielded the 5 T cell receptor beta chains listed below, sequenced in a study of T cell responses to AZD1222 COVID-19 vaccine. Generated by immunoSEQ multiplex PCR, the TCRdb table keeps only in-frame clones and is missing some. Of over 100,000 clones in the sample, 70% to 90% were seen once. This sample comprised peripheral blood, obtained on day 0 of AZD1222 vaccination. All receptors derive from an adult in good health.

The rearrangement links TRBV10-3 to TRBJ1-2; TRBD1 matches 9 bases. CDR3 length: 14 residues. Looked up from germline, CDR1 is ENHRY and CDR2 is SYGVKD. With V trimmed by 3 bases and J by 5 bases, 4 bases remained unmatched. In nucleotides, the CDR3 is TGTGCCATCAGTGACGGGACAGGGAGGTATGGCTACACCTTC. This translates into CAISDGTGRYGYTF.

This chain links TRBV12-5 with TRBJ2-2; 8 bases map to TRBD1. Unmatched junction bases numbered 10, after V lost 5 bases and J lost 5 bases. Germline V gene data show CDR1 as LGHNT and CDR2 as FRNRAP. This CDR3 has 16 amino acids. This CDR3 is CASGRSQGALTGELFF. The CDR3 DNA is TGTGCTAGTGGTAGAAGCCAGGGGGCGCTTACCGGGGAGCTGTTTTTT.

The chain links TRBV6-5 to TRBJ1-5; unclear D gene. CDR3 size: 13 residues. The ends were cut back, 4 bases at V and 7 bases at J, with 11 bases in the middle. The germline V gene has CDR1 MNHEY and CDR2 SVGAGI. This chain's CDR3 is CASSLEGSQPQHF. The CDR3 nucleotides are TGTGCCAGCAGTTTGGAGGGATCCCAGCCCCAGCATTTT.

The chain joins TRBV7-8 to TRBJ1-5; TRBD1 might be the D (5 bases). Trimming pared 5 bases from V and 0 bases from J, leaving 14 bases between. There are 16 residues in the CDR3. Germline V gives CDR1 SGHVS, CDR2 FQNEAQ. The CDR3 DNA follows: TGTGCCAGCAGCCCTAGCGGGGGGAATAGCAATCAGCCCCAGCATTTT. It translates to CASSPSGGNSNQPQHF.

The chain combines TRBV7-6 with TRBJ2-7; TRBD2 might be the D (6 bases). The V gene's germline CDR1 is SGHVS and CDR2 FNYEAQ. V was cut by 1 base and J by 3 bases, with 13 bases left in between. The CDR3 consists of 15 residues. The DNA of the CDR3 is TGTGCCAGCAGCTTAGACCGGGACTTTTACTACGAGCAGTACTTC. Translation: CASSLDRDFYYEQYF. Combining the CDR3 with reference TRBV7-6 and TRBJ2-7 gives the whole variable domain GAGVSQSPRYKVTKRGQDVALRCDPISGHVSLYWYRQALGQGPEFLTYFNYEAQQDKSGLPNDRFSAERPEGSISTLTIQRTEQRDSAMYRCASSLDRDFYYEQYFGPGTRLTVT.